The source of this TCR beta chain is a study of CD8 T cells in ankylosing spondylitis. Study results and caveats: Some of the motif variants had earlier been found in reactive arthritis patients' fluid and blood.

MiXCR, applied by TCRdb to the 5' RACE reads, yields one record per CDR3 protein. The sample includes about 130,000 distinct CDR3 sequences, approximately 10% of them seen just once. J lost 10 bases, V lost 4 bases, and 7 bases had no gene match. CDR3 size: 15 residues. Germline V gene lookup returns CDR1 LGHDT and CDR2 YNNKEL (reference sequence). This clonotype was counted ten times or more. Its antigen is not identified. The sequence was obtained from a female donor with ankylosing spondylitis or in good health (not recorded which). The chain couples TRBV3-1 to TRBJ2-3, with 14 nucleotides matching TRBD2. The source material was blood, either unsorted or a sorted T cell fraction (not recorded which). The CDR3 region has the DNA TGTGCCAGCAGCCCGGGACTAGCGGGAGCAAGAGCGCAGTATTTT. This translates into CASSPGLAGARAQYF.